The 17 T cell receptor beta chains below all came from one sample that was sequenced in a study of cytomegalovirus exposure and HLA in healthy donors. Both 60 Vbeta primers and 13 Jbeta primers went into the PCR. Clones were sequenced by immunoSEQ multiplex PCR, and TCRdb holds only the in-frame ones, with some missing. The sample lists 100,000 or so clones, under 85% seen once, with approximately 11% in the top ten. The specimen sequenced was PBMCs. The receptors here all came from a man between 40 and 49 years old in good health and CMV-seropositive.

The chain recombines TRBV7-2 with TRBJ2-7; 12 bases map to TRBD2. Germline V gene lookup returns CDR1 SGHTA and CDR2 FQGNSA. The ends lost 0 bases at V and 4 bases at J; junction bases unmatched: 7. The length of the CDR3 is 17 residues. The CDR3 DNA reads as TGTGCCAGCAGCTTAGCAAACCCACTAGCGGGGGGTTACGAGCAGTACTTC. It translates to CASSLANPLAGGYEQYF.

The V call is TRBV5-8, the J call TRBJ1-2, with D unresolved. Germline values: CDR1 SGHTS, CDR2 YDEGEE. Trimming took off 5 bases at V and 5 bases at J, with 4 bases between the two ends. The CDR3 is 10 amino acids. The chain's CDR3 is CASSYYGYTF. In nucleotides, the CDR3 is TGTGCCAGCAGTTATTATGGCTACACCTTC.

V is TRBV21-1 and J is TRBJ1-6. TRBV21-1 is described as a pseudogene. The CDR3 has 16 amino acids. CDR3 nucleotide sequence: TGTGCCAGCCCTACCCTACTGAGCTCCTATAATTCACCCCTCCACTTT. It encodes CASPTLLSSYNSPLHF.

This chain joins TRBV11-2 and TRBJ2-7; the match to TRBD2 covers 14 bases. The CDR3 extends over 15 amino acids. Per germline, CDR1 SGHAT and CDR2 FQNNGV. V gave up 5 bases and J gave up 4 bases; unmatched junction bases: 4. The CDR3 nucleotides are TGTGCCAGCAGCGCCGGGACTAGCGGGGGTTACGAGCAGTACTTC. Protein: CASSAGTSGGYEQYF.

The rearrangement links TRBV5-1 to TRBJ1-2; tentative D call: TRBD1 (6 bases). Germline CDR1 reads SGHRS; CDR2 reads YFSETQ. The V end lost 5 bases, the J end lost 1 base, and 9 bases lay between the germline ends. CDR3 length: 13 amino acids. The CDR3 sequence is CASRADSNYGYTF. The CDR3 region has the DNA TGCGCCAGCAGGGCGGACAGTAACTATGGCTACACCTTC.

This chain uses TRBV19 with TRBJ1-2, with TRBD1 matching over 9 bases. Losses at the gene ends were 6 bases for V and 3 bases for J; bases not matched to a gene: 5. From germline, CDR1 is LNHDA and CDR2 SQIVND (reference sequence). The CDR3 is made up of 14 amino acids. Here the CDR3 DNA reads TGTGCCAGTAGCCGGACAGGGGTAGACTATGGCTACACCTTC. Encoded protein: CASSRTGVDYGYTF.

This clone was seen a few times. The V gene is TRBV9, the J gene TRBJ2-1; D possibly corresponds to TRBD1 (7 bases). CDR3 length: 13 residues. CDR1 is SGDLS and CDR2 is YYNGEE in the germline V gene. With 7 bases removed from V and 9 bases from J, the gap between germline ends came to 17 bases. The CDR3 nucleotides read TGTGCCAGCGAGGGGGCGGGGAGCGGTGAGCAGTTCTTC. Its protein product is CASEGAGSGEQFF.

The chain carries TRBV5-1 and TRBJ2-7; a weak D match, TRBD1 (7 bases). V dropped 4 bases and J dropped 6 bases, with 20 bases sitting between them. Germline V gene sequence: CDR1 SGHRS, CDR2 YFSETQ. This CDR3 spans 15 amino acids. CDR3 in amino acids: CASSLTPGGGREQYF. CDR3 nucleotide sequence: TGCGCCAGCAGCCTCACGCCAGGGGGAGGTCGCGAGCAGTACTTC.

The chain uses TRBV5-8 and TRBJ2-1; a possible D gene is TRBD1 (5 bases). Per germline, CDR1 SGHTS and CDR2 YDEGEE. V was trimmed by 0 bases and J by 16 bases, leaving 11 bases between them. The CDR3 is 11 residues long. As DNA, the CDR3 is TGTGCCAGCAGCTTGGTACAGGTTCTCTTCTTC. Translated, it gives CASSLVQVLFF.

In nucleotides, the CDR3 is TGTGCCAGCAGCCCCAGGACAGGGGCCCGCTCTGGGGCCAACGTCCTGACTTTC. Translation: CASSPRTGARSGANVLTF. The rearrangement uses TRBV7-2 and TRBJ2-6; 9 nucleotides agree with TRBD1. Germline assignment: CDR1 SGHTA and CDR2 FQGNSA. V lost 5 bases to trimming and J lost 0 bases; unmatched junction nucleotides: 8. The CDR3 loop spans 18 amino acids.

The V call is TRBV13, the J call TRBJ2-7, with 9 positions matching TRBD1. The CDR3 has 16 residues. Germline V gene data show CDR1 as PRHDT and CDR2 as FYEKMQ (reference sequence). The trim removed 1 base at V and 6 bases at J, leaving 10 bases unmatched. CDR3 loop: CASSLDRGQGAGEQYF. The CDR3 bases are TGTGCCAGCAGCTTAGATAGGGGACAGGGAGCGGGCGAGCAGTACTTC.

The chain carries TRBV7-9 and TRBJ2-2; TRBD2 might be the D (5 bases). The germline V gene encodes CDR1 SEHNR and CDR2 FQNEAQ (reference sequence). The CDR3 is made up of 15 amino acids. Trimming pared 7 bases from V and 2 bases from J, leaving 14 bases between. The chain's CDR3 is CASTRRQSNTGELFF. The CDR3 nucleotides are TGTGCCAGCACAAGGAGGCAGAGCAACACCGGGGAGCTGTTTTTT.

The chain carries TRBV28 and TRBJ1-1, with a weak D call TRBD1 (5 bases). The germline V gene encodes CDR1 MDHEN and CDR2 SYDVKM. This CDR3 spans 15 amino acids. Trimming pared 1 base from V and 1 base from J, leaving 10 bases between. CDR3 sequence reads: CASSLLTAGNTEAFF. CDR3 DNA sequence: TGTGCCAGCAGTTTATTGACAGCAGGGAACACTGAAGCTTTCTTT.

This chain joins TRBV9 and TRBJ2-3; 8 nucleotides agree with TRBD2. J was trimmed by 0 bases and V by 1 base; bases with no gene match: 4. CDR3 length: 16 amino acids. CDR1 is SGDLS and CDR2 is YYNGEE in the germline V gene. The CDR3 reads CASSVIGGGSTDTQYF. CDR3 nucleotides: TGTGCCAGCAGCGTAATCGGGGGGGGGAGCACAGATACGCAGTATTTT.

V and J are TRBV28 and TRBJ1-1; 8 bases match TRBD1. The CDR3 extends over 15 amino acids. Looked up from germline, CDR1 is MDHEN and CDR2 is SYDVKM. V shed 11 bases and J 5 bases; nucleotides not matched to a gene: 16. CDR3 sequence: CAGQGATGRRTEAFF. The CDR3 DNA follows: TGTGCCGGCCAGGGGGCGACAGGGAGGAGGACTGAAGCTTTCTTT.

The rearrangement uses TRBV13 and TRBJ1-2, with TRBD1 matching 8 bases. CDR1 and CDR2 from the germline V gene are PRHDT and FYEKMQ (reference sequence). V dropped 2 bases and J dropped 0; count of bases not matched to a gene: 26. This CDR3 has 23 amino acids. In nucleotides, the CDR3 is TGTGCCAGCAGCTTACCAGGGGGCGACCCGTGGGCCTCCAGCTCTGAGGCTAACTATGGCTACACCTTC. This sequence encodes CASSLPGGDPWASSSEANYGYTF.

V usage is TRBV2 and J usage is TRBJ2-3, with D tentatively TRBD2 (6 bases). This CDR3 comprises 14 residues. The V end lost 6 bases, the J end lost 4 bases, and 14 bases lay between the germline ends. Germline V gives CDR1 SNHLY, CDR2 FYNNEI. The CDR3 loop reads CASRMAGHSDTQYF. CDR3 DNA: TGTGCCAGCAGGATGGCGGGGCACTCAGATACGCAGTATTTT. Filled out from reference TRBV2 and TRBJ2-3, the complete variable domain reads EPEVTQTPSHQVTQMGQEVILRCVPISNHLYFYWYRQILGQKVEFLVSFYNNEISEKSEIFDDQFSVERPDGSNFTLKIRSTKLEDSAMYFCASRMAGHSDTQYFGPGTRLTVL.